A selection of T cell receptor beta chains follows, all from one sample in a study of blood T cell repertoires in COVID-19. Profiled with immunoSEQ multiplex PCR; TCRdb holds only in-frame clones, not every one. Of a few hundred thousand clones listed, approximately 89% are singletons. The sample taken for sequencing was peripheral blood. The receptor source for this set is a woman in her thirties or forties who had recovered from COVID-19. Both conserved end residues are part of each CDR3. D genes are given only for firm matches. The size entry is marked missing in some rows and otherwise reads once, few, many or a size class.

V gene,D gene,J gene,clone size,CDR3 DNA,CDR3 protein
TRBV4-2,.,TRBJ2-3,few,TGTGCCAGCAGCCAAACCTTGTGGGGCAGGGTTACGGACACAGATACGCAGTATTTT,CASSQTLWGRVTDTDTQYF
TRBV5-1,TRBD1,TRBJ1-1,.,TGCGCCAGCAGCCTAGGGACAGCCACTGAAGCTTTCTTT,CASSLGTATEAFF
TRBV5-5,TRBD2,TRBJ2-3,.,TGTGCCAGCAGCCTGGCTAGCGGGGGATCAGATACGCAGTATTTT,CASSLASGGSDTQYF
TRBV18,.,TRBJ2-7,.,TGTGCCAGCTCACCCCGGTCCCAGGGTGGGTACGAGCAGTACTTC,CASSPRSQGGYEQYF
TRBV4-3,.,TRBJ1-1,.,TGCGCCAGCAGCCAAGGGACAGCAAAGAACACTGAAGCTTTCTTT,CASSQGTAKNTEAFF
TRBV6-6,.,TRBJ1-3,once,TGTGCCAGCCTGCCTCAGGGGTCTGGAAACACCATATATTTT,CASLPQGSGNTIYF
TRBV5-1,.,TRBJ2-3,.,TGCGCCAGCAGCCTAGAGACAGACACAGATACGCAGTATTTT,CASSLETDTDTQYF
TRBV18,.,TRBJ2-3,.,TGTGCCAGCTCACCAGGGGGCGTTGGCACAGATACGCAGTATTTT,CASSPGGVGTDTQYF
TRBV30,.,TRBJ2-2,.,TGTGCCTGGAGTCTACAGGGCGGGGAGCTGTTTTTT,CAWSLQGGELFF
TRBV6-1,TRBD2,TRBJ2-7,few,TGTGCCAGCAGTGAGGGACTAGCGGTTTCCTACGAGCAGTACTTC,CASSEGLAVSYEQYF
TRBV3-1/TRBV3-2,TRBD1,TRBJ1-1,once,TGTGCCAGCAGCGCAGGGGGAAGGTTAGGGACTGAAGCTTTCTTT,CASSAGGRLGTEAFF
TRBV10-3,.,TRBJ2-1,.,TGTGCCATCACCGTCCGGGAGACCGATGAGCAGTTCTTC,CAITVRETDEQFF
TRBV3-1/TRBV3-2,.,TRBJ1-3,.,TGTGCCAGCAGCCAATCAGGGGCTCATTTGAGATTCGGAAACACCATATATTTT,CASSQSGAHLRFGNTIYF
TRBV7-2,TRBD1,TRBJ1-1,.,TGTGCCAGCAGCACACAGGGGGCGACTGAAGCTTTCTTT,CASSTQGATEAFF
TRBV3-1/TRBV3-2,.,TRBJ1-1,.,TGTGCCAGCAGCCAACGCCCTCCGGGGAAGACTGAAGCTTTCTTT,CASSQRPPGKTEAFF
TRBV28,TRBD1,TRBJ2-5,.,TGTGCCAGCACCGCGAATGACAGGGGGCGGCGGGAGACCCAGTACTTC,CASTANDRGRRETQYF
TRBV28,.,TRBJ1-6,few,TGTGCCAGCAGCTCGGGCGGCGGGGTGGGCTCCTATAATTCACCCCTCCACTTT,CASSSGGGVGSYNSPLHF
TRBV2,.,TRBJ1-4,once,TGTGCCAGCAGTGAGGGAAATTTACGGGGACTGTTTTTT,CASSEGNLRGLFF
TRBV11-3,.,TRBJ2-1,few,TGTGCCAGCAGCTTTTTCGAGGCTATACAATATGAGCAGTTCTTC,CASSFFEAIQYEQFF
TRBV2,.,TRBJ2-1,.,TGTGCCAGCACCTTGTACAATGAGCAGTTCTTC,CASTLYNEQFF
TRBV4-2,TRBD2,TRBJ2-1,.,TGTGCCAGCAGCCAGTTCTTGCGGGGGGGCATGGATGAGCAGTTCTTC,CASSQFLRGGMDEQFF
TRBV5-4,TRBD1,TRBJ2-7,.,TGTGCCAGCACCAATGGAGGACAGGGTCGGAGCGAGCAGTACTTC,CASTNGGQGRSEQYF
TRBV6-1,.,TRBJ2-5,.,TGTGCCAGCAGTGAAGGTGGGGCGGAGACCCAGTACTTC,CASSEGGAETQYF
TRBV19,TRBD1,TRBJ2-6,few,TGTGCCAGTAGTATCCTACAGGGGATTGGGGCCAACGTCCTGACTTTC,CASSILQGIGANVLTF
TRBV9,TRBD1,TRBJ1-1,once,TGTGCCAGCAGCGCCCGACAGGGCCCCGGCACTGAAGCTTTCTTT,CASSARQGPGTEAFF
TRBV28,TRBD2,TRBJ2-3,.,TGTGCCAGCAGTTCAGCGGGGGAAAGCACAGATACGCAGTATTTT,CASSSAGESTDTQYF
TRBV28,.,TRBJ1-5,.,TGTGCCAGCACCCTCGACGGGAATCAGCCCCAGCATTTT,CASTLDGNQPQHF
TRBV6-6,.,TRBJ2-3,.,TGTGCCAGCAGTCTAGCAGGGATAAGTATGTCTACAGATACGCAGTATTTT,CASSLAGISMSTDTQYF
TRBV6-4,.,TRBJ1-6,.,TGTGCCGGGGGGAGGGACGGTTGTAGCTCCTATAATTCACCCCTCCACTTT,CAGGRDGCSSYNSPLHF
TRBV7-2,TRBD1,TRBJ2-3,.,TGTGCCAGCAGATATACAGGGGTGGCAGATACGCAGTATTTT,CASRYTGVADTQYF
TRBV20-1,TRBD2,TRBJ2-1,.,TGCAGTGCTCCAGGAGGACTAGTGCGTTTCTTC,CSAPGGLVRFF
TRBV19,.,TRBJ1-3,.,TGTGCCAGTAGTGCATTCCTCGACAGTTCTGGAAACACCATATATTTT,CASSAFLDSSGNTIYF
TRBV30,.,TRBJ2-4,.,TGTGCCTGGAGTATAGGACAGCAAAGCATTCAGTACTTC,CAWSIGQQSIQYF
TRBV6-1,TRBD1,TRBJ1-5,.,TGTGCCAGCAGTGAAATAGGGGGCACAAATCAGCCCCAGCATTTT,CASSEIGGTNQPQHF
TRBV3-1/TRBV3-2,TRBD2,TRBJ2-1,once,TGTGCCAGCAGCCAAATCCCCAGCGGGAGGGCCGATGAGCAGTTCTTC,CASSQIPSGRADEQFF
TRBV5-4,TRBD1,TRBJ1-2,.,TGTGCCAGCAGCTGGGACAGCCTGTATGGCTACACCTTC,CASSWDSLYGYTF
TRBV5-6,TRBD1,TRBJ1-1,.,TGTGCCAGCGATTCACAGGGGCAGTTAAATGAGAATGGGGCTTTCTTT,CASDSQGQLNENGAFF